One sample yielded the 15 T cell receptor beta chains listed below, sequenced in a study of T cell repertoires in cytomegalovirus infection. These receptors are not linked to any known antigen. TCRdb processed the reads anew with MiXCR; each CDR3 protein has one entry. The sample includes hundreds of thousands of distinct CDR3 sequences, 25% to 30% of them seen just once. Specimen: cultured PBMCs, collected from culture after CMV antigen stimulation. All receptors derive from a human donor in good health (CMV status not recorded). Some clones in this sample may be carry-over from other donors' samples.

A few counts support this clonotype. The rearrangement uses TRBV27 and TRBJ1-5; TRBD1 might be the D (6 bases). Germline CDR1 MNHEY, CDR2 SMNVEV (reference sequence). This CDR3 spans 17 amino acids. V shed 7 bases and J shed 7 bases, with 26 bases lying between them. This CDR3 reads CASMKDGTQVSGQPQHF. The CDR3 DNA follows: TGTGCCAGCATGAAGGACGGGACACAGGTATCGGGACAGCCCCAGCATTTT.

This clonotype was recorded only once. The CDR3 DNA reads TGTGCCATCAGTGAGAGGGGAACCGGAAAGCCCCAGCATTTT. It encodes CAISERGTGKPQHF. The rearrangement uses TRBV10-3 and TRBJ1-5; D may be TRBD1 (5 bases). Germline V lookup: CDR1 ENHRY, CDR2 SYGVKD. This CDR3 comprises 14 residues. V was shortened by 2 bases and J by 8 bases, with 13 bases between the two germline ends.

This clonotype showed up just a few times. This chain connects TRBV6-1 to TRBJ1-4; D unclear. CDR1 and CDR2 from the germline V gene are MNHNS and SASEGT. The CDR3 runs to 14 residues. V lost 8 bases to trimming and J lost 0 bases, with 10 bases between them. Written as DNA, the CDR3 is TGTGCCAGCCGGCGGAGCACAACTAATGAAAAACTGTTTTTT. It encodes CASRRSTTNEKLFF.

There are a few counts of this clonotype. The genes are TRBV20-1 and TRBJ2-2, with 9 positions matching TRBD1. With 5 bases clipped from V and 4 bases from J, the junction kept 5 bases outside the gene matches. Germline CDR1 is DFQATT and CDR2 is SNEGSKA (reference sequence). The CDR3 is 14 amino acids. The CDR3 nucleotides read TGCAGTGCTCCGGACAGGGGTGGCACCGGGGAGCTGTTTTTT. Protein product: CSAPDRGGTGELFF.

J is TRBJ2-6 and V is TRBV7-9; D is undetermined. V lost 6 bases and J lost 3, with 12 bases in between. Germline CDR1 reads SEHNR; CDR2 reads FQNEAQ (reference sequence). The CDR3 runs to 15 residues. Here the CDR3 reads CASRPPSGGANVLTF. CDR3 nucleotide sequence: TGTGCCAGCAGACCTCCCTCTGGTGGGGCCAACGTCCTGACTTTC.

DNA of the CDR3: TGTGCCAGCAGCCCAAGGAGGGATCAGCCCCAGCATTTT. Its translation is CASSPRRDQPQHF. The chain carries TRBV7-2 and TRBJ1-5, with D uncertain. V was trimmed by 5 bases and J by 5 bases, leaving 10 bases between them. The CDR3 extends over 13 amino acids. Germline V gives CDR1 SGHTA, CDR2 FQGNSA.

The rearrangement links TRBV20-1 to TRBJ2-3; 7 bases match TRBD2. This CDR3 region has 14 residues. The V gene's germline CDR1 is DFQATT and CDR2 SNEGSKA (reference sequence). V lost 3 bases to trimming and J lost 2 bases; unmatched junction nucleotides: 5. This chain's CDR3 is CSASRSGNTDTQYF. CDR3 nucleotide sequence: TGCAGTGCTAGCAGAAGCGGGAACACAGATACGCAGTATTTT.

The chain links TRBV12-3 or TRBV12-4 to TRBJ2-7, with 7 bases aligning to TRBD2. The CDR3 runs to 14 residues. The V and J ends lost 5 bases and 3 bases, in that order; junction bases with no gene match: 7. DNA for the CDR3: TGTGCCAGCAGTAGGCTAGCGGAGAGCTACGAGCAGTACTTC. It is translated as CASSRLAESYEQYF.

This clonotype was observed at least ten times. This rearrangement joins TRBV7-2 to TRBJ1-1; D call uncertain. V was cut by 1 base and J by 4 bases, with 19 bases left in between. From germline, CDR1 is SGHTA and CDR2 FQGNSA. CDR3 size: 17 residues. The CDR3 sequence: CASSLVGGSTRATEAFF. CDR3 nucleotides: TGTGCCAGCAGCTTAGTCGGCGGGTCCACGAGGGCCACTGAAGCTTTCTTT.

V usage is TRBV6-6 and J usage is TRBJ2-3; 9 bases are shared with TRBD2. The length of the CDR3 is 14 residues. J was trimmed by 6 bases and V by 2 bases; bases with no gene match: 3. The germline gives CDR1 MNHNY, CDR2 SVGAGI (reference sequence). In nucleotides, the CDR3 is TGTGCCAGCAGTTACGGCGGGAGGGCCGATACGCAGTATTTT. The encoded protein is CASSYGGRADTQYF.

The chain is built from TRBV7-3 and TRBJ2-7, with 7 bases that match TRBD2. This CDR3 is 15 amino acids long. V lost 4 bases and J lost 2; bases outside the gene matches: 8. Germline CDR1 and CDR2: SGHTA and FQGTGA. CDR3 DNA sequence: TGTGCCAGCAGCTACGCCCAAGCGGGGCCCTACGAGCAGTACTTC. Its protein is CASSYAQAGPYEQYF.

The chain links TRBV11-2 to TRBJ1-3, with a possible D match to TRBD1 (5 bases). The V end was cut by 0 bases, the J end by 0 bases, with 6 bases between. The germline gives CDR1 SGHAT, CDR2 FQNNGV. This CDR3 contains 15 residues. The CDR3 nucleotides read TGTGCCAGCAGCTTAGAGGGGGTCTCTGGAAACACCATATATTTT. Protein: CASSLEGVSGNTIYF.

In its sample, this clonotype was seen a few times. J is TRBJ2-7 and V is TRBV6-8, with 13 bases aligning to TRBD2. CDR1 and CDR2 (germline): MNHGY, SAAAGT. CDR3 size: 17 residues. V lost 6 bases, J lost 6 bases, and 14 bases stayed unmatched. CDR3 in DNA: TGTGCCAGCAGCCCGGGACTAGCGGGAATCGGCGGCTCCGAGCAGTACTTC. This gives the protein CASSPGLAGIGGSEQYF.

The V gene is TRBV4-2, the J gene TRBJ2-1; D not certain. V lost 4 bases and J 7 bases, leaving 8 bases between the germline ends. Germline V gene lookup returns CDR1 LGHNA and CDR2 YNFKEQ. The CDR3 is 12 residues long. This CDR3 reads CASSPVGNEQFF. The CDR3 bases are TGTGCCAGCAGCCCTGTCGGGAATGAGCAGTTCTTC.

V and J are TRBV7-2 and TRBJ2-3; perhaps TRBD1 as D (6 bases). The CDR3 spans 13 residues. Between the trimmed V and J ends, which lost 4 bases and 6 bases, there was a span of 11 bases. CDR1 is SGHTA and CDR2 is FQGNSA in the germline V gene. CDR3 region: CASSSNRADTQYF. The CDR3 DNA follows: TGTGCCAGCAGCTCCAACAGGGCGGATACGCAGTATTTT.